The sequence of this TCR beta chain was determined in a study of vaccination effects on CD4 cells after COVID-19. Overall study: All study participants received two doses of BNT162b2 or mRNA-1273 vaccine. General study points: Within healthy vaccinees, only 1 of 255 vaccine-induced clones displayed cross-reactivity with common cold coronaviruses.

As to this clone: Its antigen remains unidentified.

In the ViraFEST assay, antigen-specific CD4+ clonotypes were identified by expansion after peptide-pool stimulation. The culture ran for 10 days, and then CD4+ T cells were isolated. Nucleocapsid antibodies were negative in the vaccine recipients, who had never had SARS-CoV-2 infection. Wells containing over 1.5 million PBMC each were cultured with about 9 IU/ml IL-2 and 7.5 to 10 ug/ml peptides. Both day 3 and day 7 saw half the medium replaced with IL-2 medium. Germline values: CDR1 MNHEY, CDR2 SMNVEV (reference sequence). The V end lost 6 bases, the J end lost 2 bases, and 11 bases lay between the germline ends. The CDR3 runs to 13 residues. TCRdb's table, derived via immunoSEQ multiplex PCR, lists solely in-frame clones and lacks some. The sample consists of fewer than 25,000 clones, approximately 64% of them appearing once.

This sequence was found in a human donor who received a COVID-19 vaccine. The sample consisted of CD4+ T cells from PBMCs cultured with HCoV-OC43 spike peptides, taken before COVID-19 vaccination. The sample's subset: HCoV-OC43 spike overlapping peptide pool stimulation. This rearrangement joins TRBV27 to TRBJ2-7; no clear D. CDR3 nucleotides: TGTGCCAGCAGATCGGCCGGTACCTACGAGCAGTACTTC. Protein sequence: CASRSAGTYEQYF.